This entry describes one T cell receptor (beta chain). The sample comes from a study of blood T cell repertoires in COVID-19. This CDR3 comprises 15 residues. Trimming removed 4 bases from V and 4 bases from J, with 14 bases in between. CDR1 and CDR2 from the germline V gene are KGHSH and LQKENI. Produced via immunoSEQ multiplex PCR; TCRdb's table is partial and in-frame only. The repertoire holds about 310,000 clones, with around 90% as singletons. This chain links TRBV18 with TRBJ1-3, with D perhaps TRBD1 (5 bases). Specimen: PBMCs or T cells enriched from blood (not recorded which). The source of this sequence is a woman aged 18-30 years who had recovered from COVID-19. This chain's CDR3 is CASSQTVSVGNTIYF. For the CDR3, the DNA is TGTGCCAGCTCACAGACAGTCTCAGTGGGAAACACCATATATTTT.